The present T cell receptor (beta chain) was sequenced within a study of cytotoxic CD8 clonotypes in ibrutinib-treated CLL. The wider study: Among the patients, 11 presented as relapsed/refractory and about 14 as treatment-naive; around 17 showed unmutated IGHV. The average sample held roughly 250,000 productive templates and 94,082 productive rearrangements. Among patients, 24 responded partially and 2 completely; 14 then stayed remitted and around 12 progressed after median roughly 73 months. Regarding the study as a whole: Treatment saw public clonotypes, which were uncommon, either contract or stay stable.

The method was immunoSEQ multiplex PCR; TCRdb's version includes in-frame clones alone and lacks a portion of them. The data contain more than 110,000 clones, approximately 80% of them singletons. Points on this clone: What it recognizes is unknown.

This CDR3 is 15 amino acids long. Trimming cost V 5 bases and J 6 bases, with 20 bases left between them. Germline-derived CDR1 and CDR2 are MNHEY and SMNVEV (reference sequence). This clonotype was sampled from a human donor with chronic lymphocytic leukemia. The material sequenced was PBMCs, taken after 36 months of ibrutinib treatment. The chain combines TRBV27 with TRBJ2-7; D may be TRBD1 or TRBD2 (5 bases each). The CDR3 sequence: CASSGTGTHRSEQYF. The CDR3 bases are TGTGCCAGCAGTGGTACCGGGACCCACCGCAGCGAGCAGTACTTC.